This T cell receptor beta chain comes out of a study of OX40 agonist ivuxolimab in advanced cancers. At the level of the study: At doses from 0.01 to 10 mg/kg, patients were given intravenous ivuxolimab every 2 weeks. Treatment received earlier with anti-PD-1, anti-PD-L1 or anti-CTLA-4 agents was allowed, and 40% had some.

Assay used: immunoSEQ multiplex PCR; TCRdb lists only in-frame clones, some missing. The sample shows 45,000 to 50,000 clones, approximately 90% of them seen only once. This CDR3 comprises 13 residues. Looked up from germline, CDR1 is SGHDT and CDR2 is YYEEEE. Study-wide points: Nonresponders included some who also had low normalized T-cell clonal expansion.

Note on this clone: The antigen remains unidentified.

The sample here was CD4+ or CD8+ T cells sorted from blood, taken in a trial of the OX40 agonist ivuxolimab. The source of this sequence is an adult with an advanced solid tumor such as melanoma, head and neck, liver or kidney cancer. The chain joins TRBV5-6 to TRBJ2-5, with D perhaps matching TRBD1 (6 bases). The DNA end favors TRBJ2-7, so the J call may be wrong. The CDR3 reads CASSWGHSYEQYF. In DNA form, the CDR3 reads TGTGCCAGCAGCTGGGGGCACTCCTACGAGCAGTACTTC.